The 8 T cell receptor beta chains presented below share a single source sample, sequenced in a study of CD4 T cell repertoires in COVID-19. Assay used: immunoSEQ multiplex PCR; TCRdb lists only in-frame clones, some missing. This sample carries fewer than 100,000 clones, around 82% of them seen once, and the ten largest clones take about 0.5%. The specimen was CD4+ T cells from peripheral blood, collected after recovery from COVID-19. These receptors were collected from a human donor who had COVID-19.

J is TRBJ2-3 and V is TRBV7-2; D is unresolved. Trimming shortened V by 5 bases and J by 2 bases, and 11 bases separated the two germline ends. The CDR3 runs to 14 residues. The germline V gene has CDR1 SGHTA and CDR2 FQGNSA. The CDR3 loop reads CASSLGPLTDTQYF. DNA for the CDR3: TGTGCCAGCAGCCTAGGGCCACTCACAGATACGCAGTATTTT.

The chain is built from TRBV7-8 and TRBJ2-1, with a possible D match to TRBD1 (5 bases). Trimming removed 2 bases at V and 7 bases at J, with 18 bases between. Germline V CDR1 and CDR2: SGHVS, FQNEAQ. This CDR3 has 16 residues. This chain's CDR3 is CASSLSGQSSINEQFF. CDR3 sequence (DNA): TGTGCCAGCAGCTTATCAGGGCAGAGCTCAATTAATGAGCAGTTCTTC.

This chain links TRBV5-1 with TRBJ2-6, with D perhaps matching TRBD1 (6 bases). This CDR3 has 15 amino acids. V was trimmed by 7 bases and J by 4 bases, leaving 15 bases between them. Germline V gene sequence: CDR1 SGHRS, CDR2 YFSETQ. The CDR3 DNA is TGCGCCAGCGGCGTGGGGGCTGGCGGGGCCAACGTCCTGACTTTC. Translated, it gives CASGVGAGGANVLTF.

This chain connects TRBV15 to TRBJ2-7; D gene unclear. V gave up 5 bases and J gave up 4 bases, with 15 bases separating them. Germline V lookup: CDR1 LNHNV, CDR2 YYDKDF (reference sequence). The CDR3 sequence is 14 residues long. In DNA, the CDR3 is TGTGCCACCAGCCCGAGGATCAGTACATACGAGCAGTACTTC. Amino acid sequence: CATSPRISTYEQYF.

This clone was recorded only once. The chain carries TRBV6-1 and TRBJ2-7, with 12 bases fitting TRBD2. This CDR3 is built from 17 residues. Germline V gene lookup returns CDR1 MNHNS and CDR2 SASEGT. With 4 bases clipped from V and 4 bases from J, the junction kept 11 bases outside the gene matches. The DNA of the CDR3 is TGTGCCAGCAGTGTAGCAGGACTAGCGGGGTTTGGTTACGAGCAGTACTTC. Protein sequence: CASSVAGLAGFGYEQYF.

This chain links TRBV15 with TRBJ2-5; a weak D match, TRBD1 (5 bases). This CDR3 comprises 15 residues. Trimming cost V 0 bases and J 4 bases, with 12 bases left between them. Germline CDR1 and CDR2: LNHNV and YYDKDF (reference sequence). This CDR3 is CATSRDWGSGETQYF. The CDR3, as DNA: TGTGCCACCAGCAGAGATTGGGGCAGTGGAGAGACCCAGTACTTC.

The CDR3 sequence: CASSLSPAGPLENEKLFF. CDR3 DNA sequence: TGTGCCAGCAGCTTATCTCCTGCAGGGCCTCTCGAGAATGAAAAACTGTTTTTT. The V call is TRBV11-2, the J call TRBJ1-4, with TRBD1 as a possible D gene (5 bases). CDR3 length equals 18 residues. The germline CDR1 and CDR2 sequences are SGHAT and FQNNGV. V lost 2 bases to trimming and J lost 5 bases, with 21 bases between them.

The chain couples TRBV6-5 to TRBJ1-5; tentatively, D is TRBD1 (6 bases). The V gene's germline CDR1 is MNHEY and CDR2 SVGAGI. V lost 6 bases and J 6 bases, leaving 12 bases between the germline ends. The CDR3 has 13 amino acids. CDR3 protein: CASSGGARQPQHF. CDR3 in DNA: TGTGCCAGCAGCGGGGGGGCCCGTCAGCCCCAGCATTTT.